The 9 T cell receptor beta chains listed next were all sequenced from one sample in a study of CXCR3-negative and CXCR3-positive naive CD8 T cells. It was by 5' RACE with UMI labels that the TRB cDNA libraries were prepared. TCRdb reprocessed the 5' RACE reads, with one entry per CDR3 protein and no DNA. The table lists approximately 70,000 distinct CDR3 sequences. The sample taken for sequencing was naive CXCR3- CD8+ T cells from blood. The subset here: CD45RO-CCR7+CD27+CD95- naive CD8+ T cells lacking CXCR3 (TNR3-). The receptors were gathered from a human donor in good health. Some clones in this sample may be carry-over from other donors' samples.

This chain links TRBV20-1 with TRBJ2-2; TCRdb proposes TRBD1, but this gene call is untestable without DNA. The CDR3 length is 15 residues. CDR1 and CDR2 from the germline V gene are DFQATT and SNEGSKA (reference sequence). The CDR3 is CSVSPVQGNTGELFF.

V usage is TRBV29-1 and J usage is TRBJ2-1; TCRdb's D gene call, TRBD2, goes unchecked for lack of DNA. CDR1 is SQVTM, CDR2 ANQGSEA, per germline. There are 13 residues in the CDR3. Here the CDR3 reads CSAAGIGLDEQFF.

The rearrangement links TRBV7-9 to TRBJ2-7; the TCRdb D gene call, TRBD1, has no DNA to confirm it. Germline CDR1 SEHNR, CDR2 FQNEAQ (reference sequence). This CDR3 is built from 16 residues. The chain's CDR3 is CASSHGTETASYEQYF.

J is TRBJ2-5 and V is TRBV6-5; TCRdb proposes TRBD1, but this gene call is untestable without DNA. Looked up from germline, CDR1 is MNHEY and CDR2 is SVGAGI. The CDR3 totals 17 residues. CDR3 sequence reads: CASSYPSTGRSAGTQYF.

V is TRBV29-1 and J is TRBJ1-1. Germline V gene sequence: CDR1 SQVTM, CDR2 ANQGSEA. The CDR3 spans 11 residues. The CDR3 sequence: CSVDLSTEAFF.

The chain uses TRBV28 and TRBJ2-2; TCRdb's D gene call, TRBD1, goes unchecked for lack of DNA. Germline values: CDR1 MDHEN, CDR2 SYDVKM. The length of the CDR3 is 16 residues. The chain's CDR3 is CASSRDRGRLSGELFF.

This chain uses TRBV28 with TRBJ2-1; the TCRdb D gene call, TRBD1, has no DNA to confirm it. The CDR3 has 16 residues. CDR1 is MDHEN and CDR2 is SYDVKM in the germline V gene. The CDR3 spells CASSFPPGQGINEQFF.

The V call is TRBV4-3, the J call TRBJ1-1; the TCRdb D gene call, TRBD1, has no DNA to confirm it. Germline V gene lookup returns CDR1 LGHNA and CDR2 YSLEER. The CDR3 has 16 amino acids. The CDR3 spells CASSQDEGGFNTEAFF.

The chain carries TRBV15 and TRBJ2-7; TCRdb proposes TRBD1, but this gene call is untestable without DNA. Germline-derived CDR1 and CDR2 are LNHNV and YYDKDF (reference sequence). This CDR3 has 15 amino acids. CDR3 sequence: CATSKEQGVGYEQYF.